One and the same sample provided the 25 T cell receptor beta chains below, sequenced in a study of T-cell memory formation after mild COVID-19. TCRdb independently ran MiXCR on the 5' RACE reads; one entry per CDR3 protein. The sample holds a few hundred thousand distinct CDR3 sequences, 15% to 20% seen once. The sample was PBMCs or a T cell subset sorted from them (not recorded which). All receptors come from a man in his late teens or twenties who had mild COVID-19 (a few samples of this study predate the infection). Cell type and time point are not known.

The chain carries TRBV25-1 and TRBJ1-1; unclear D gene. The CDR3 consists of 15 residues. Germline CDR1 MGHDK, CDR2 SYGVNS. The germline V and J ends were trimmed by 3 bases and 2 bases, with 13 bases remaining between them. The CDR3 DNA reads as TGTGCCAGCAGTGACCAGCTAAGTCCAAACACTGAAGCTTTCTTT. Protein: CASSDQLSPNTEAFF.

The CDR3 is CASSSPLPLAREQYV. CDR3 bases: TGTGCCAGCAGCTCCCCCCTCCCCTTAGCCCGCGAGCAGTACGTC. V and J are TRBV7-2 and TRBJ2-7; D call uncertain. V gave up 4 bases and J gave up 6 bases, with 19 bases separating them. CDR1 and CDR2 from the germline V gene are SGHTA and FQGNSA. CDR3 length: 15 amino acids.

The chain links TRBV5-6 to TRBJ2-5; maybe TRBD2 (6 bases). Trimming took 2 bases from V and 2 from J, leaving 10 bases between them. Germline V gene sequence: CDR1 SGHDT, CDR2 YYEEEE. The CDR3 length is 14 residues. CDR3 protein: CASSFLGTQETQYF. Written as DNA, the CDR3 is TGTGCCAGCAGCTTCCTCGGGACTCAAGAGACCCAGTACTTC. The complete variable domain, with remaining parts taken from reference TRBV5-6 and TRBJ2-5, reads DAGVTQSPTHLIKTRGQQVTLRCSPKSGHDTVSWYQQALGQGPQFIFQYYEEEERQRGNFPDRFSGHQFPNYSSELNVNALLLGDSALYLCASSFLGTQETQYFGPGTRLLVL.

A few counts support this clonotype. The chain combines TRBV29-1 with TRBJ2-1; D remains unclear. The CDR3 has 13 residues. Trimming cost V 1 base and J 5 bases, with 9 bases left between them. The germline V gene has CDR1 SQVTM and CDR2 ANQGSEA. The CDR3: CSVEAKVDNEQFF. In DNA, the CDR3 is TGCAGCGTTGAAGCCAAAGTAGACAATGAGCAGTTCTTC.

The V gene is TRBV5-6, the J gene TRBJ1-1, with 8 bases that match TRBD1. Germline CDR1 is SGHDT and CDR2 is YYEEEE. The CDR3 has 14 residues. Losses at the gene ends were 3 bases for V and 5 bases for J; bases not matched to a gene: 6. CDR3 coding DNA: TGTGCCAGCAGCTGGACAGGGTCGGGGACTGAAGCTTTCTTT. This translates into CASSWTGSGTEAFF.

This clonotype was seen only a few times. The genes are TRBV10-3 and TRBJ2-7, with D unclear. Trimming shortened V by 3 bases and J by 5 bases, and 17 bases separated the two germline ends. The CDR3 has 15 amino acids. From germline, CDR1 is ENHRY and CDR2 SYGVKD. The CDR3 DNA sequence: TGTGCCATCAGTGACGGTGCAGGTGGTCGGAACGAGCAGTACTTC. Translated: CAISDGAGGRNEQYF.

This clonotype was recorded a few times. The chain links TRBV5-6 to TRBJ2-2; D possibly corresponds to TRBD2 (7 bases). Germline loops: CDR1 SGHDT, CDR2 YYEEEE. Trimming took off 4 bases at V and 3 bases at J, with 19 bases between the two ends. The length of the CDR3 is 17 residues. CDR3 sequence (DNA): TGTGCCAGCAGCCGGGGGGCCCGGCAGAGCTACACCGGGGAGCTGTTTTTT. This translates into CASSRGARQSYTGELFF.

This clonotype has just a few counts. This chain uses TRBV24-1 with TRBJ2-1; 9 bases are shared with TRBD2. The CDR3 extends over 14 amino acids. The J segment lost 7 bases and the V segment lost 6 bases, leaving 6 bases of the junction unmatched. CDR1 and CDR2 from the germline V gene are KGHDR and SFDVKD. The CDR3 bases are TGTGCCACCAGTACGGCGGGGGGGATAAATGAGCAGTTCTTC. Translation gives CATSTAGGINEQFF.

This clonotype was counted only a few times. V usage is TRBV18 and J usage is TRBJ1-3; TRBD1 agrees at 8 bases. CDR1 and CDR2 (germline): KGHSH, LQKENI. The CDR3 loop spans 15 amino acids. Germline trimming cut 3 bases from V and 0 bases from J; bases unmatched to any gene: 1. The CDR3 reads CASSPGQGSGNTIYF. In nucleotides, the CDR3 is TGTGCCAGCTCACCCGGACAGGGCTCTGGAAACACCATATATTTT.

This chain uses TRBV5-1 with TRBJ2-3; D is possibly TRBD2 (5 bases). The V gene's germline CDR1 is SGHRS and CDR2 YFSETQ. With 4 bases removed from V and 0 bases from J, the gap between germline ends came to 9 bases. The CDR3 consists of 14 residues. This CDR3 reads CASSMRASTDTQYF. CDR3 bases: TGCGCCAGCAGCATGAGGGCGAGCACAGATACGCAGTATTTT.

The genes are TRBV6-5 and TRBJ2-1; a possible D gene is TRBD1 (5 bases). V lost 11 bases and J lost 7, with 18 bases in between. The CDR3 extends over 13 amino acids. Germline lookup yields CDR1 MNHEY and CDR2 SVGAGI. The CDR3 loop is CACGGRGGNEQFF. DNA of the CDR3: TGTGCCTGCGGTGGTAGGGGTGGGAATGAGCAGTTCTTC.

This clonotype was counted a few times. This chain connects TRBV7-2 to TRBJ2-5; TRBD1 matches at 7 bases. The CDR3 has 16 residues. Germline-derived CDR1 and CDR2 are SGHTA and FQGNSA. Germline trimming cut 1 base from V and 0 bases from J; bases unmatched to any gene: 5. In nucleotides, the CDR3 is TGTGCCAGCAGCTTAGTAGGGACAGCCAACCAAGAGACCCAGTACTTC. This sequence encodes CASSLVGTANQETQYF.

This clonotype was seen only a few times. CDR3 residues: CASSRGQGAWRGYTF. In DNA form, the CDR3 reads TGTGCCAGCAGCCGAGGACAGGGGGCATGGAGAGGCTACACCTTC. This chain joins TRBV7-8 and TRBJ1-2; 11 bases map to TRBD1. Looked up from germline, CDR1 is SGHVS and CDR2 is FQNEAQ. The CDR3 consists of 15 residues. With V trimmed by 5 bases and J by 8 bases, 10 bases remained unmatched.

A few counts support this clonotype. DNA of the CDR3: TGTGCCAGCAGCGTCCGGGACAGGGCCTATGGCTACACCTTC. Protein sequence: CASSVRDRAYGYTF. The chain employs TRBV7-2 and TRBJ1-2; TRBD1 matches 9 bases. The junction had 5 bases not matched to a gene; V was cut back by 5 bases and J by 4 bases. CDR1 SGHTA and CDR2 FQGNSA come from the germline V gene. The CDR3 is 14 residues long.

The chain couples TRBV6-2 or TRBV6-3 to TRBJ2-5; D tentatively reads TRBD1 or TRBD2 (5 bases each). The ends were cut back, 3 bases at V and 0 bases at J, with 17 bases in the middle. Germline-derived CDR1 and CDR2 are MNHEY and SVGEGT. This CDR3 has 17 amino acids. As DNA, the CDR3 is TGTGCCAGCAGTTATCGGGGCACGGGGCGGGACCAAGAGACCCAGTACTTC. This encodes CASSYRGTGRDQETQYF.

This clonotype was detected ten times or more. The V gene is TRBV6-2 or TRBV6-3, the J gene TRBJ2-1; 8 bases match TRBD2. In germline, CDR1 is MNHEY, CDR2 SVGEGT. There are 15 residues in the CDR3. The V gene end was trimmed by 5 bases and the J gene end by 4 bases; junction bases not matched to a gene: 7. DNA of the CDR3: TGTGCCAGCAGTCCCGCGGGGGGACCTTACAATGAGCAGTTCTTC. Translating gives CASSPAGGPYNEQFF.

The chain links TRBV7-9 to TRBJ1-2; D uncertain. Germline-derived CDR1 and CDR2 are SEHNR and FQNEAQ (reference sequence). V gave up 2 bases and J gave up 4 bases, with 11 bases separating them. The CDR3 has 14 residues. CDR3 in amino acids: CASSLSTGGYGYTF. The CDR3 DNA reads TGTGCCAGCAGCTTATCGACGGGCGGCTATGGCTACACCTTC.

This clonotype was counted between two and nine times. The CDR3 loop reads CAISESDRVTPNYGYTF. The DNA for the CDR3 is TGTGCCATCAGTGAGTCGGACAGGGTAACTCCTAACTATGGCTACACCTTC. The chain is built from TRBV10-3 and TRBJ1-2; 8 bases agree with TRBD1. The CDR3 runs to 17 residues. Germline trimming cut 0 bases from V and 0 bases from J; bases unmatched to any gene: 6. The germline V gene encodes CDR1 ENHRY and CDR2 SYGVKD.

The chain combines TRBV20-1 with TRBJ2-1; D possibly corresponds to TRBD1 (6 bases). Trimming removed 0 bases at V and 6 bases at J, with 9 bases between. CDR1 and CDR2 from the germline V gene are DFQATT and SNEGSKA (reference sequence). This CDR3 spans 13 amino acids. CDR3 region: CSARDRQVNEQFF. Written as DNA, the CDR3 is TGCAGTGCTAGAGATCGACAGGTCAATGAGCAGTTCTTC.

This clonotype occurred many times. The J gene is TRBJ1-6, the V gene TRBV12-3 or TRBV12-4; D may be TRBD1 (5 bases). Deletions cut 4 bases from V and 14 bases from J, with 9 bases between. CDR3 size: 11 residues. Here the CDR3 reads CASSWGETLHF. In DNA form, the CDR3 reads TGTGCCAGCAGTTGGGGGGAAACCCTCCACTTT.

This clonotype was detected once. This sequence joins TRBV7-3 and TRBJ1-6, with 7 bases fitting TRBD1. With 3 bases clipped from V and 6 bases from J, the junction kept 5 bases outside the gene matches. Germline CDR1 reads SGHTA; CDR2 reads FQGTGA. This CDR3 is 15 amino acids long. CDR3 residues: CASSLDRRLNSPLHF. For the CDR3, the DNA is TGTGCCAGCAGCTTGGACAGGAGGCTTAATTCACCCCTCCACTTT.

The chain is built from TRBV27 and TRBJ2-3, with TRBD2 matching 12 bases. The CDR3 is made up of 16 amino acids. V shed 4 bases, J shed 4 bases, and the junction held 6 bases outside the gene matches. Germline CDR1 and CDR2: MNHEY and SMNVEV (reference sequence). CDR3 coding DNA: TGTGCCAGCAGTTCGGCTAGCGGGGGGGGAGCAGATACGCAGTATTTT. Translating gives CASSSASGGGADTQYF.

V gene TRBV5-1 combines with J gene TRBJ1-6, with D possibly being TRBD1 (5 bases). The germline CDR1 and CDR2 sequences are SGHRS and YFSETQ. The CDR3 is 16 residues long. Between the trimmed V and J ends, which lost 0 bases and 9 bases, there was a span of 16 bases. The DNA of the CDR3 is TGCGCCAGCAGCTTGGAAGGCAGGGTCGAGATTTCACCCCTCCACTTT. It encodes CASSLEGRVEISPLHF.

This chain connects TRBV25-1 to TRBJ1-1; D possibly corresponds to TRBD1 (6 bases). V gave up 3 bases and J gave up 5 bases, with 10 bases separating them. The CDR3 has 13 residues. CDR1 is MGHDK and CDR2 is SYGVNS in the germline V gene. The CDR3 DNA reads as TGTGCCAGCAGTGACGGGGGGCAAACTGAAGCTTTCTTT. It codes for CASSDGGQTEAFF.

This clonotype was counted only a few times. The V gene is TRBV4-1, the J gene TRBJ1-2; D call uncertain. V was cut by 1 base and J by 4 bases, with 16 bases left in between. This CDR3 spans 16 amino acids. Germline-derived CDR1 and CDR2 are MGHRA and YSYEKL. This chain's CDR3 is CASSQGSGRVSYGYTF. The CDR3 DNA reads TGCGCCAGCAGCCAAGGATCGGGGAGAGTGAGCTATGGCTACACCTTC.